Each of the 31 T cell receptor beta chains below was sequenced from the same sample in a study of T cell responses to AZD1222 COVID-19 vaccine. Some clones are missing from TCRdb's copy, which holds only in-frame ones; the method was immunoSEQ multiplex PCR. Of some 120,000 clones listed, around 92% are singletons. The sample consisted of peripheral blood, taken on day 0 of AZD1222 vaccination. All receptors derive from an adult in good health.

The chain has TRBV28 and TRBJ2-5; no definite D call. The germline gives CDR1 MDHEN, CDR2 SYDVKM. V gave up 4 bases and J gave up 1 base, with 10 bases separating them. The CDR3 runs to 14 residues. The CDR3 DNA reads TGTGCCAGCAGTTCTAGGCCTATCCAAGAGACCCAGTACTTC. Amino acids: CASSSRPIQETQYF.

This sequence joins TRBV20-1 and TRBJ1-6, with D unclear. CDR1 is DFQATT, CDR2 SNEGSKA, per germline (reference sequence). The CDR3 has 11 residues. Trimming took 2 bases from V and 9 from J, leaving 5 bases between them. CDR3 coding DNA: TGCAGTGCTAGATGGGGTTCACCCCTCCACTTT. It specifies CSARWGSPLHF.

The chain recombines TRBV27 with TRBJ1-5; 11 nucleotides line up with TRBD1. Per germline, CDR1 MNHEY and CDR2 SMNVEV (reference sequence). With 4 bases clipped from V and 5 bases from J, the junction kept 4 bases outside the gene matches. The CDR3 runs 15 residues. CDR3 region: CASSSGTGGYQPQHF. CDR3 nucleotide sequence: TGTGCCAGCAGTTCCGGGACAGGGGGTTATCAGCCCCAGCATTTT.

V usage is TRBV27 and J usage is TRBJ1-3; the D is unclear. The CDR3 runs 14 residues. V was shortened by 6 bases and J by 0 bases, with 9 bases between the two germline ends. CDR1 MNHEY and CDR2 SMNVEV come from the germline V gene (reference sequence). This CDR3 is CASRRGNSGNTIYF. CDR3 nucleotides: TGTGCCAGCAGACGCGGAAACTCTGGAAACACCATATATTTT.

This clone was seen just once. The rearrangement links TRBV7-2 to TRBJ1-6, with D possibly being TRBD1 (5 bases). The CDR3 runs 14 residues. Germline CDR1 and CDR2: SGHTA and FQGNSA. The V and J ends lost 6 bases and 8 bases respectively, with 14 bases between them. CDR3 DNA sequence: TGTGCCAGCAGTACCGGGACTCTTTATTCACCCCTCCACTTT. This translates into CASSTGTLYSPLHF.

DNA for the CDR3: TGTGCCAGCAGTCCGATGGGACAGACTAACTATGGCTACACCTTC. It is translated as CASSPMGQTNYGYTF. The chain has TRBV9 and TRBJ1-2; 7 nucleotides agree with TRBD1. The trim removed 5 bases at V and 0 bases at J, leaving 7 bases unmatched. The CDR3 sequence is 15 residues long. From germline, CDR1 is SGDLS and CDR2 YYNGEE.

V usage is TRBV28 and J usage is TRBJ1-4; perhaps TRBD1 as D (6 bases). Germline V gene data show CDR1 as MDHEN and CDR2 as SYDVKM. V lost 8 bases and J lost 8, with 18 bases in between. The CDR3 has 14 residues. The CDR3 loop reads CASLGGRIKEKLFF. The DNA for the CDR3 is TGTGCCAGCTTGGGGGGGCGCATTAAGGAAAAACTGTTTTTT.

The J gene is TRBJ2-7, the V gene TRBV5-1; 8 bases match TRBD2. The germline V gene has CDR1 SGHRS and CDR2 YFSETQ. The V gene end was trimmed by 4 bases and the J gene end by 4 bases; junction bases not matched to a gene: 13. The CDR3 loop spans 16 amino acids. CDR3 bases: TGCGCCAGCAGCCCGCCGGGTTCTAGCGGGCTTTACGAGCAGTACTTC. Its translation is CASSPPGSSGLYEQYF.

This chain links TRBV13 with TRBJ2-5, with no clear D. V lost 5 bases to trimming and J lost 5 bases, with 12 bases between them. The CDR3 totals 13 residues. The germline V gene has CDR1 PRHDT and CDR2 FYEKMQ (reference sequence). The CDR3 protein is CASSQPGRETQYF. CDR3 nucleotide sequence: TGTGCCAGCAGCCAACCCGGGCGGGAGACCCAGTACTTC.

The chain couples TRBV21-1 to TRBJ2-2; TRBD2 is the table's D call, not checked against the DNA. TRBV21-1 is recorded as a pseudogene. The CDR3 extends over 15 amino acids. The CDR3 loop reads CASSITSGKAGELFF. CDR3 DNA sequence: TGTGCCAGCAGCATCACTAGCGGGAAGGCCGGGGAGCTGTTTTTT.

V is TRBV15 and J is TRBJ2-7; possibly TRBD1 for D (6 bases). Trimming cost V 1 base and J 5 bases, with 21 bases left between them. CDR3 length: 17 residues. Germline CDR1 and CDR2: LNHNV and YYDKDF (reference sequence). CDR3 region: CATSRGEFDRPGDEQYF. The CDR3 DNA is TGTGCCACCAGCAGAGGGGAATTCGACAGGCCTGGGGACGAGCAGTACTTC.

The chain combines TRBV5-1 with TRBJ1-6, with 8 bases fitting TRBD1. CDR3 size: 18 residues. From germline, CDR1 is SGHRS and CDR2 YFSETQ. The V gene end was trimmed by 1 base and the J gene end by 0 bases; junction bases not matched to a gene: 6. CDR3 nucleotide sequence: TGCGCCAGCAGCTTGATAGGGACAGGAAGCTCCTATAATTCACCCCTCCACTTT. It translates to CASSLIGTGSSYNSPLHF.

The V call is TRBV4-1, the J call TRBJ1-4; unclear D gene. CDR1 is MGHRA and CDR2 is YSYEKL in the germline V gene. Trimming removed 4 bases at V and 6 bases at J, with 18 bases between. The CDR3 extends over 16 amino acids. Here the CDR3 DNA reads TGCGCCAGCAGCCCCTTCCCCGGGATGGTGGATGAAAAACTGTTTTTT. This translates into CASSPFPGMVDEKLFF.

V is TRBV11-1 and J is TRBJ2-3; D remains unclear. Trimming removed 1 base at V and 9 bases at J, with 8 bases between. Germline CDR1 and CDR2: SGHAT and FQDESV (reference sequence). The CDR3 sequence is 12 residues long. The CDR3 DNA is TGTGCCAGCAGCTTAGACCCGGCCACGCAGTATTTT. It codes for CASSLDPATQYF.

The chain employs TRBV6-5 and TRBJ2-1; the match to TRBD1 covers 10 bases. The CDR3 is 15 residues long. CDR1 MNHEY and CDR2 SVGAGI come from the germline V gene. With V trimmed by 5 bases and J by 3 bases, 4 bases remained unmatched. The CDR3 nucleotides are TGTGCCAGCAGTCAGGACAGGGGGAACTACAATGAGCAGTTCTTC. Protein: CASSQDRGNYNEQFF.

This CDR3 is CASSLVVYNTDTQYF. CDR3 coding DNA: TGTGCCAGCAGCTTAGTGGTCTATAACACAGATACGCAGTATTTT. The genes are TRBV5-4 and TRBJ2-3, with unresolved D. This CDR3 contains 15 residues. CDR1 and CDR2 from the germline V gene are SGHNT and YYREEE (reference sequence). Trimming removed 2 bases at V and 2 bases at J, with 12 bases between.

This sequence joins TRBV18 and TRBJ2-2; no clear D. This CDR3 spans 14 amino acids. With 4 bases removed from V and 8 bases from J, the gap between germline ends came to 14 bases. Germline CDR1 reads KGHSH; CDR2 reads LQKENI. CDR3 DNA sequence: TGTGCCAGCTCACTTTCAGGTGGCGTTGGGGAGCTGTTTTTT. Translation: CASSLSGGVGELFF.

The V call is TRBV27, the J call TRBJ2-2; D gene ambiguous. The CDR3 runs 14 residues. V was pared by 5 bases and J by 6 bases, with 13 bases between. Per the germline V gene, CDR1 is MNHEY and CDR2 is SMNVEV (reference sequence). The CDR3 DNA follows: TGTGCCAGCAGTCCTGGGTTAAGACCCGGGGAGCTGTTTTTT. Protein sequence: CASSPGLRPGELFF.

The chain couples TRBV18 to TRBJ1-5; D may be TRBD1 (5 bases). Per the germline V gene, CDR1 is KGHSH and CDR2 is LQKENI. This CDR3 spans 18 amino acids. Trimming left V 3 bases short and J 0 bases short, with 18 bases between. DNA of the CDR3: TGTGCCAGCTCACCGGGACCCCTGACTTCCTATAGCAATCAGCCCCAGCATTTT. Protein sequence: CASSPGPLTSYSNQPQHF.

J is TRBJ1-5 and V is TRBV28; D ambiguous. The germline gives CDR1 MDHEN, CDR2 SYDVKM. The CDR3 sequence is 14 residues long. Deletions cut 8 bases from V and 4 bases from J, with 15 bases between. CDR3 DNA sequence: TGTGCCAGCCAGGTTTGGACTTCGAATCAGCCCCAGCATTTT. This encodes CASQVWTSNQPQHF.

The chain couples TRBV28 to TRBJ1-4; maybe TRBD1 (6 bases). The length of the CDR3 is 15 residues. In germline, CDR1 is MDHEN, CDR2 SYDVKM. V was cut by 5 bases and J by 10 bases, with 20 bases left in between. CDR3 nucleotide sequence: TGTGCCAGCAGTCCCGGCTTTGACCCACAGGGAAAACTGTTTTTT. The encoded protein is CASSPGFDPQGKLFF. Combining the CDR3 with reference TRBV28 and TRBJ1-4 gives the whole variable domain DVKVTQSSRYLVKRTGEKVFLECVQDMDHENMFWYRQDPGLGLRLIYFSYDVKMKEKGDIPEGYSVSREKKERFSLILESASTNQTSMYLCASSPGFDPQGKLFFGSGTQLSVL.

V usage is TRBV9 and J usage is TRBJ2-6; 7 bases are shared with TRBD1. The V segment lost 3 bases and the J segment 2 bases; nucleotides outside the gene matches: 8. In germline, CDR1 is SGDLS, CDR2 YYNGEE. This CDR3 has 17 residues. CDR3 sequence reads: CASSGAQTGTGANVLTF. The CDR3 DNA follows: TGTGCCAGCAGCGGGGCACAGACAGGGACTGGGGCCAACGTCCTGACTTTC.

V is TRBV4-1 and J is TRBJ2-5; the match to TRBD2 covers 7 bases. V lost 4 bases, J lost 4 bases, and 9 bases stayed unmatched. The germline V gene has CDR1 MGHRA and CDR2 YSYEKL. This CDR3 contains 15 residues. This chain's CDR3 is CASSLRAGEGETQYF. DNA of the CDR3: TGCGCCAGCAGCCTCCGGGCGGGAGAAGGAGAGACCCAGTACTTC.

This clone was picked up one time. The genes are TRBV19 and TRBJ2-5, with TRBD1 matching over 8 bases. The germline V gene has CDR1 LNHDA and CDR2 SQIVND (reference sequence). Trimming removed 2 bases from V and 2 bases from J; junction bases left unmatched: 7. CDR3 length: 16 residues. CDR3 sequence: CASSINSGQAQETQYF. CDR3 in DNA: TGTGCCAGTAGTATAAACTCGGGACAGGCACAAGAGACCCAGTACTTC.

The chain carries TRBV9 and TRBJ1-2, with a weak D call TRBD1 (5 bases). The CDR3 totals 14 residues. Trimming left V 5 bases short and J 8 bases short, with 19 bases between. Germline lookup yields CDR1 SGDLS and CDR2 YYNGEE. CDR3 amino acids: CASSPRDGLGGYTF. Written as DNA, the CDR3 is TGTGCCAGCAGTCCTCGGGACGGTCTGGGCGGCTACACCTTC.

The rearrangement uses TRBV7-3 and TRBJ2-1; D gene unclear. Germline CDR1 SGHTA, CDR2 FQGTGA. The CDR3 is made up of 12 amino acids. Trimming left V 4 bases short and J 6 bases short, with 7 bases between. Here the CDR3 reads CASSYTPNEQFF. CDR3 in DNA: TGTGCCAGCAGCTATACACCCAATGAGCAGTTCTTC.

This clone showed up just once. The rearrangement uses TRBV7-9 and TRBJ2-1; no firm D call. Germline V gene sequence: CDR1 SEHNR, CDR2 FQNEAQ (reference sequence). With 5 bases removed from V and 5 bases from J, the gap between germline ends came to 7 bases. This CDR3 comprises 12 residues. DNA for the CDR3: TGTGCCAGCAGCCGTGGGGACAATGAGCAGTTCTTC. This sequence encodes CASSRGDNEQFF.

The genes are TRBV27 and TRBJ1-2; a possible D gene is TRBD1 (5 bases). V dropped 5 bases and J dropped 5 bases, with 18 bases sitting between them. Germline V gives CDR1 MNHEY, CDR2 SMNVEV (reference sequence). The CDR3 totals 15 residues. This CDR3 reads CASSPGGGLLYGYTF. The DNA for the CDR3 is TGTGCCAGCAGTCCGGGGGGAGGTCTACTTTATGGCTACACCTTC.

This chain connects TRBV28 to TRBJ2-7; 8 positions agree with TRBD2. The germline V gene has CDR1 MDHEN and CDR2 SYDVKM. J lost 5 bases, V lost 5 bases, and 14 bases had no gene match. The CDR3 is made up of 16 amino acids. The CDR3 region is CASSGALAARLHEQYF. The DNA of the CDR3 is TGTGCCAGCAGTGGGGCACTAGCGGCGCGTCTGCACGAGCAGTACTTC.

The genes are TRBV7-6 and TRBJ1-5, with a weak D call TRBD1 (6 bases). The germline V and J ends were trimmed by 4 bases and 5 bases, with 21 bases remaining between them. The CDR3 contains 17 residues. Germline assignment: CDR1 SGHVS and CDR2 FNYEAQ. CDR3 DNA: TGTGCCAGCAGCTCAAGGGGGTGGAGACTTATGGATCAGCCCCAGCATTTT. Its translation is CASSSRGWRLMDQPQHF.

The chain is built from TRBV27 and TRBJ2-3, with D hard to call. Germline V gene data show CDR1 as MNHEY and CDR2 as SMNVEV (reference sequence). The CDR3 sequence is 14 residues long. V was cut by 5 bases and J by 2 bases, with 11 bases left in between. CDR3: CASSPRWATDTQYF. The CDR3 DNA reads as TGTGCCAGCAGTCCCCGGTGGGCCACAGATACGCAGTATTTT.